This is a list of T cell receptor beta chains from one sample in a study of CD4 T cells in relation to SARS-CoV-2 and coronaviruses. These TCRs are of unknown antigen specificity. TCRdb keeps only in-frame clones here, not all; method: immunoSEQ multiplex PCR. The data contain about 43,000 clones, 82% of them singletons. Input material: naive CD4+ T cells from PBMCs, cultured in vitro. These TCRs come from an adult with COVID-19. CDR3s include the opening cysteine and the closing phenylalanine or tryptophan. D genes are given only for firm matches. A row's size may be missing; if present it is once, few, many or a size class.

V gene	clone size	J gene	D gene	CDR3 protein	CDR3 DNA
TRBV3-1/TRBV3-2	once	TRBJ2-1	TRBD2	CASSPTSGRGTYNEQFF	TGTGCCAGCAGCCCGACTAGCGGGAGAGGTACATACAATGAGCAGTTCTTC
TRBV19	once	TRBJ2-4	.	CASSITPTGYNIQYF	TGTGCCAGTAGTATCACGCCGACAGGATATAACATTCAGTACTTC
TRBV28	.	TRBJ1-1	.	CASSLKEKAFF	TGTGCCAGCAGTTTAAAAGAGAAAGCTTTCTTT
TRBV6-5	.	TRBJ1-5	TRBD1	CASSRQGGNQPQHF	TGTGCCAGCAGTAGACAGGGTGGTAATCAGCCCCAGCATTTT
TRBV9	.	TRBJ1-5	.	CASSEGGIDNQPQHF	TGTGCCAGCAGCGAAGGGGGGATCGACAATCAGCCCCAGCATTTT
TRBV2	.	TRBJ2-2	TRBD1	CASSVTGTNTGELFF	TGTGCCAGCAGTGTGACAGGGACGAACACCGGGGAGCTGTTTTTT
TRBV7-8	few	TRBJ1-5	.	CASSFWLEGNQPQHF	TGTGCCAGCAGCTTTTGGCTTGAGGGAAATCAGCCCCAGCATTTT
TRBV5-1	.	TRBJ2-7	TRBD2	CASSYSGRAYEQYF	TGCGCCAGCAGTTACAGCGGGAGGGCCTACGAGCAGTACTTC
TRBV19	.	TRBJ1-5	.	CASSIFRGNSNQPQHF	TGTGCCAGTAGTATTTTCCGTGGTAATAGCAATCAGCCCCAGCATTTT
TRBV6-1	.	TRBJ2-1	TRBD2	CASSERSGRARNEQFF	TGTGCCAGCAGTGAACGGAGCGGGAGGGCGCGGAATGAGCAGTTCTTC
TRBV6-5	.	TRBJ2-7	TRBD1	CASSRQGHFSEQYF	TGTGCCAGCAGTAGACAGGGGCATTTTAGCGAGCAGTACTTC
TRBV29-1	once	TRBJ2-2	TRBD2	CSVWTSGSMMGTGELFF	TGCAGCGTTTGGACTAGCGGGAGTATGATGGGCACCGGGGAGCTGTTTTTT
TRBV27	.	TRBJ1-2	.	CASSYGRGYGYTF	TGTGCCAGCAGTTACGGCAGGGGTTATGGCTACACCTTC
TRBV10-3	.	TRBJ1-1	.	CAISLLGTEAFF	TGTGCCATCAGTCTACTGGGCACTGAAGCTTTCTTT
TRBV30	.	TRBJ2-5	TRBD2	CAWSVHSGRLQETQYF	TGTGCCTGGAGTGTACATAGCGGGAGGCTCCAGGAGACCCAGTACTTC